Given below is one T cell receptor beta chain in context. This record comes from a study of blood T cell repertoires in COVID-19. Whole-study context: PBMCs, B-cell-depleted T cells, or T cells provided the cDNA or gDNA that made up the material.

The V end lost 3 bases, the J end lost 3 bases, and 14 bases lay between the germline ends. This CDR3 region has 16 residues. Germline lookup yields CDR1 KGHSH and CDR2 LQKENI. Some clones are missing from TCRdb's copy, which holds only in-frame ones; the method was immunoSEQ multiplex PCR. This table holds 55,000 to 80,000 clones, approximately 82% found once. Material for sequencing was peripheral blood. This chain joins TRBV18 and TRBJ1-4; D not resolved. The sequence was obtained from a man aged 45-60 years with active COVID-19. The CDR3 here is CASSPQVGSANEKLFF. The DNA for the CDR3 is TGTGCCAGCTCACCCCAGGTTGGCTCGGCTAATGAAAAACTGTTTTTT.